Detailed here is one T cell receptor (beta chain). Antigen specificity is unknown. Fresh peripheral blood, under 13 ml, was the source of the PBMCs. V lost 1 base and J 4 bases, leaving 12 bases between the germline ends. This CDR3 is built from 14 residues. The germline gives CDR1 SGHDT, CDR2 YYEEEE. From RNA transcripts, TCR beta CDR3 regions were amplified. Carried out on the TCR CDR3, a first-round RT-PCR used the HTBI primer set. TCRdb re-called the multiplex PCR reads through MiXCR, storing one row per CDR3 protein. The sample includes 300,000 to 450,000 distinct CDR3 sequences, roughly 25% seen only once; the top ten take over 70%. The data are from a study of T cells in Graves' hyperthyroidism and ophthalmopathy. Whole-study results and caveats: Most clonotypes expanded in the thyroid (above 0.001) were also present in blood.

Sequencing was performed on blood. The chain is built from TRBV5-6 and TRBJ2-7; TRBD2 is a possible D gene (5 bases). The sequence derives from a man aged 45 to 65 with Graves' hyperthyroidism. Here the CDR3 reads CASSLWESLYEQYF. CDR3 nucleotide sequence: TGTGCCAGCAGCTTGTGGGAGTCTTTGTACGAGCAGTACTTC.